The clone carrying this TCR beta chain showed up just a few times. Its specificity is unknown. Healthy HIV-negative adults without recent acute infections or vaccinations served as donors. It was 150 to 250 ng DNA, approximately 30,000 T cell genomes, that sorted-subset replicate PCRs used. TCRdb's copy holds only in-frame clones and misses some; the assay was immunoSEQ multiplex PCR. In the table there are some 200,000 clones, about 65% of which are singletons. This specimen comes from a study of shared clonotypes between healthy human individuals. Per the germline V gene, CDR1 is DFQATT and CDR2 is SNEGSKA (reference sequence). V lost 4 bases and J lost 6, with 10 bases in between. The CDR3 length is 11 residues. Study-wide results and limits: The four-donor shared clonotypes exceeded non-shared clonotypes in generation probability, with non-shared ones scoring lower. Larger estimated richness was generally recorded for naive subsets relative to memory subsets.

The clonotype originates from a man aged 25 to 40 in good health. This chain links TRBV20-1 with TRBJ2-7; no definite D call. The sequencing sample was made of memory CD4+ T cells sorted from blood. Subset here: CD45RA-negative fraction. The CDR3 coding sequence is TGCAGTGCTATGAGGTCGGGCGAGCAGTACTTC. This gives the protein CSAMRSGEQYF.